This is a list of T cell receptor beta chains from one sample in a study of cytomegalovirus exposure and HLA in healthy donors. Produced via immunoSEQ multiplex PCR; TCRdb's table is partial and in-frame only. Of roughly 100,000 clones listed, over 70% are singletons. Sequencing was performed on PBMCs. The source of these receptors is a man aged 25-40 years in good health and CMV-seronegative. The conserved cysteine and the conserved F or W are not part of the CDR3 here. The size of a clone is reported for some rows only, either as once, few or many, or as a class for expanded clones.

TRBJ2-2 - TRBV5-1 ASSQGDFNTGELF
TRBJ2-7 - TRBV14 ASSQLAGVPGGDEQY
TRBJ1-6 - TRBV5-1 ASSVRQGGGISPLH
TRBJ1-4 - TRBV4-3 ASSQSGVAFEKLF
TRBJ1-2 once TRBV28 ASSPAGYYGYT
TRBJ1-1 few TRBV6-6 ASSYAGGNTEAF
TRBJ1-3 - TRBV18 ASSPDNPGNTIY
TRBJ2-5 - TRBV27 ASRRKSGTGAQETQY
TRBJ1-5 - TRBV19 ASSQDIYQPQH
TRBJ1-4 few TRBV5-4 ASSLRDSGGEKLF
TRBJ1-2 - TRBV5-1 ASSGQDYGYT
TRBJ2-7 - TRBV4-1 ASRHTPGQGIYEQY
TRBJ2-4 - TRBV6-1 ASSEDRGGLVAKNIQY
TRBJ2-2 - TRBV10-3 AISVAGGQNTGELF
TRBJ1-2 - TRBV9 ASSVGRGSYGYT
TRBJ2-1 - TRBV5-1 ASSLRLAELYNEQF
TRBJ2-3 - TRBV7-2 ASKSRGSTDTQY
TRBJ2-4 once TRBV9 ASSPPAGTKNIQY
TRBJ2-7 - TRBV9 ASSVGPSGLDSYEQY
TRBJ2-1 - TRBV5-1 ASSLTTSVSGDEQF
TRBJ1-1 - TRBV30 AWSRGTGNTEAF
TRBJ2-7 - TRBV30 ACSGANYEQY
TRBJ1-1 few TRBV19 ASSIRQGADTEAF
TRBJ2-2 - TRBV7-6 ASSLEEHRPNTGELF
TRBJ2-5 - TRBV5-1 ASSFSQTQY